One sample yielded the 12 T cell receptor beta chains listed below, sequenced in a study of cytomegalovirus exposure and HLA in healthy donors. 60 Vbeta and 13 Jbeta primers were used in PCR. Using immunoSEQ multiplex PCR, the repertoire was profiled, and TCRdb retains in-frame clones only, with some absent. This table holds some 150,000 clones, 79% found once. Material: PBMCs. Every receptor here comes from a man aged 35-49 years in good health and CMV-seronegative.

This chain connects TRBV15 to TRBJ2-7, with TRBD1 as a possible D gene (6 bases). CDR3 length: 14 residues. Germline V gene lookup returns CDR1 LNHNV and CDR2 YYDKDF (reference sequence). V was clipped by 0 bases and J by 2 bases, with 8 bases between them. The CDR3: CATSRDRQAYEQYF. As DNA, the CDR3 is TGTGCCACCAGCAGAGATCGACAGGCCTACGAGCAGTACTTC. The complete variable domain, with remaining parts taken from reference TRBV15 and TRBJ2-7, reads DAMVIQNPRYQVTQFGKPVTLSCSQTLNHNVMYWYQQKSSQAPKLLFHYYDKDFNNEADTPDNFQSRRPNTSFCFLDIRSPGLGDTAMYLCATSRDRQAYEQYFGPGTRLTVT.

V is TRBV15 and J is TRBJ2-1; 7 bases map to TRBD1. The germline V gene encodes CDR1 LNHNV and CDR2 YYDKDF (reference sequence). After removal of 6 bases from V and 6 bases from J, the junction contained 11 bases not matched to a gene. The CDR3 extends over 15 amino acids. CDR3 bases: TGTGCCACCAGTCGACAGGGCCAGGCCTTCAATGAGCAGTTCTTC. Encoded protein: CATSRQGQAFNEQFF.

A note on this clone: Compared with germline, one end of the junction differs, possibly owing to a read error. The chain links TRBV5-1 to TRBJ2-6, with a weak D call TRBD2 (6 bases). Germline V gene lookup returns CDR1 SGHRS and CDR2 YFSETQ. There are 14 residues in the CDR3. CDR3 loop: CASSRDSGANGLTF. CDR3 nucleotides: TGCGCCAGCAGCCGGGACTCTGGGGCCAACGGCCTGACTTTC.

The V gene is TRBV11-2, the J gene TRBJ2-1, with a possible D match to TRBD1 (6 bases). Trimming took off 2 bases at V and 0 bases at J, with 14 bases between the two ends. This CDR3 comprises 17 residues. The germline V gene has CDR1 SGHAT and CDR2 FQNNGV. Here the CDR3 DNA reads TGTGCCAGCAGCTTATATCAGGGGTCCTCCTCCTACAATGAGCAGTTCTTC. As protein: CASSLYQGSSSYNEQFF.

This clone has more than one count but fewer than ten. The germline gene is not matched at one end of the junction; a read error may be the cause. The gene calls are TRBV4-2 and TRBJ2-7; 7 bases are shared with TRBD2. The CDR3 extends over 16 amino acids. CDR1 is LGHNA and CDR2 is YNFKEQ in the germline V gene. As DNA, the CDR3 is TGTGCCAGCAGCCCGATTGGGGGGGAGGGCTCCCACGAGCAGTACTTC. Encoded protein: CASSPIGGEGSHEQYF.

This rearrangement joins TRBV5-4 to TRBJ1-1; D unresolved. The ends were cut back, 0 bases at V and 0 bases at J, with 6 bases in the middle. CDR3 length: 14 amino acids. CDR1 and CDR2 (germline): SGHNT, YYREEE (reference sequence). The CDR3 spells CASSLADMNTEAFF. The CDR3 DNA sequence: TGTGCCAGCAGCTTGGCAGACATGAACACTGAAGCTTTCTTT. The whole variable domain, filled in from reference TRBV5-4 and TRBJ1-1, reads ETGVTQSPTHLIKTRGQQVTLRCSSQSGHNTVSWYQQALGQGPQFIFQYYREEENGRGNFPPRFSGLQFPNYSSELNVNALELDDSALYLCASSLADMNTEAFFGQGTRLTVV.

V gene TRBV28 combines with J gene TRBJ1-1; no definite D call. The CDR3 totals 13 residues. Germline V gene lookup returns CDR1 MDHEN and CDR2 SYDVKM. Trimming cost V 6 bases and J 5 bases, with 13 bases left between them. The CDR3 spells CASSPHRGTEAFF. The CDR3 nucleotides read TGTGCCAGCAGCCCGCACCGGGGTACTGAAGCTTTCTTT. Combining the CDR3 with reference TRBV28 and TRBJ1-1 gives the whole variable domain DVKVTQSSRYLVKRTGEKVFLECVQDMDHENMFWYRQDPGLGLRLIYFSYDVKMKEKGDIPEGYSVSREKKERFSLILESASTNQTSMYLCASSPHRGTEAFFGQGTRLTVV.

This clone was detected only a few times. The chain couples TRBV19 to TRBJ2-7; TRBD2 matches at 14 bases. The V and J ends lost 6 bases and 4 bases, in that order; junction bases with no gene match: 5. The CDR3 sequence is 15 residues long. The germline CDR1 and CDR2 sequences are LNHDA and SQIVND (reference sequence). In DNA, the CDR3 is TGTGCCAGTAGGGGACTAGCGGGAGCCCTTTACGAGCAGTACTTC. This codes for CASRGLAGALYEQYF.

The genes are TRBV5-1 and TRBJ2-7; D not certain. Germline CDR1 and CDR2: SGHRS and YFSETQ. This CDR3 region has 15 residues. Trimming pared 1 base from V and 0 bases from J, leaving 11 bases between. In DNA, the CDR3 is TGCGCCAGCAGCTTGAATGGCGGATCCTCCTACGAGCAGTACTTC. Translating it yields CASSLNGGSSYEQYF.

The chain combines TRBV19 with TRBJ2-5, with 8 bases identical to TRBD1. This CDR3 has 15 amino acids. The germline V gene encodes CDR1 LNHDA and CDR2 SQIVND (reference sequence). V lost 5 bases, J lost 4 bases, and 9 bases stayed unmatched. The CDR3 region is CASSPRTGRGETQYF. CDR3 DNA sequence: TGTGCCAGTAGTCCCCGGACAGGGAGAGGAGAGACCCAGTACTTC.

The J gene is TRBJ2-1, the V gene TRBV6-5; TRBD2 matches at 8 bases. The V segment lost 6 bases and the J segment 5 bases; nucleotides outside the gene matches: 6. The CDR3 is made up of 14 amino acids. From germline, CDR1 is MNHEY and CDR2 SVGAGI. The CDR3 reads CASSKRELDNEQFF. DNA for the CDR3: TGTGCCAGCAGCAAGCGGGAGTTAGACAATGAGCAGTTCTTC.

The genes are TRBV11-2 and TRBJ2-1, with 8 nucleotides matching TRBD2. Germline V gene data show CDR1 as SGHAT and CDR2 as FQNNGV. V was clipped by 5 bases and J by 0 bases; unmatched bases: 3. This CDR3 comprises 15 residues. The CDR3 loop is CASSESGSSYNEQFF. CDR3 DNA sequence: TGTGCCAGCAGCGAGAGCGGGAGCTCCTACAATGAGCAGTTCTTC.